These 14 T cell receptor beta chains came from one sample sequenced in a study of blood T cells in healthy people across ages. With a J-beta primer mix and a sample-barcoded 5' primer, a second PCR ran about 7 to 12 cycles. TCRdb used MiXCR to reprocess the 5' RACE reads, holding one entry per CDR3 protein. The table lists around 520,000 distinct CDR3 sequences, about 25% of them singletons. These data also featured in a second study, about T cells of mothers and their children.

The sequenced sample was blood. The receptors stem from a boy between 2 and 15 years old in good health.

The rearrangement uses TRBV12-3 or TRBV12-4 and TRBJ1-5; D unresolved. This CDR3 comprises 14 residues. Between the trimmed V and J ends, which lost 5 bases and 4 bases, there was a span of 12 bases. The CDR3 region is CASSLRSLNQPQHF. CDR3 nucleotide sequence: TGTGCCAGCAGTCTGAGGTCTCTGAATCAGCCCCAGCATTTT.

This clonotype showed up just a few times. This chain links TRBV7-9 with TRBJ2-2; a weak D match, TRBD1 (6 bases). From germline, CDR1 is SEHNR and CDR2 FQNEAQ (reference sequence). V shed 4 bases and J shed 6 bases, with 15 bases lying between them. The CDR3 is 15 residues long. The CDR3 region has the DNA TGTGCCAGCAGCTCTAATCCGGGACACTCCGGGGAGCTGTTTTTT. Residues: CASSSNPGHSGELFF.

The J gene is TRBJ2-1, the V gene TRBV7-2, with a possible D match to TRBD2 (5 bases). The germline V and J ends were trimmed by 5 bases and 1 base, with 18 bases remaining between them. CDR3 size: 17 residues. Germline V gives CDR1 SGHTA, CDR2 FQGNSA. CDR3 nucleotide sequence: TGTGCCAGCAGCCGAGGAACAGCGGCCCCATCCTACAATGAGCAGTTCTTC. Protein product: CASSRGTAAPSYNEQFF.

This clonotype was recorded a few times. V gene TRBV13 combines with J gene TRBJ2-7; D is possibly TRBD2 (7 bases). The CDR3 sequence is 16 residues long. From germline, CDR1 is PRHDT and CDR2 FYEKMQ (reference sequence). V was clipped by 4 bases and J by 2 bases, with 18 bases between them. CDR3 loop: CASSWVGGGRAYEQYF. CDR3 DNA: TGTGCCAGCAGCTGGGTAGGGGGGGGTCGGGCCTACGAGCAGTACTTC.

The V and J genes are TRBV9 and TRBJ1-5; D perhaps matches TRBD1 (5 bases). With 0 bases removed from V and 7 bases from J, the gap between germline ends came to 14 bases. CDR3 length: 15 residues. The germline V gene encodes CDR1 SGDLS and CDR2 YYNGEE. CDR3 bases: TGTGCCAGCAGCGTAGAGGATGGGGCTGAACAGCCCCAGCATTTT. Protein sequence: CASSVEDGAEQPQHF. The full variable domain, with the rest looked up from reference TRBV9 and TRBJ1-5, is DSGVTQTPKHLITATGQRVTLRCSPRSGDLSVYWYQQSLDQGLQFLIQYYNGEERAKGNILERFSAQQFPDLHSELNLSSLELGDSALYFCASSVEDGAEQPQHFGDGTRLSIL.

V and J are TRBV29-1 and TRBJ2-3; no reliable D call. V was pared by 3 bases and J by 4 bases, with 20 bases between. Germline V CDR1 and CDR2: SQVTM, ANQGSEA. This CDR3 region has 16 residues. CDR3 in amino acids: CSVDSRTTSVPDTQYF. The CDR3 nucleotides read TGCAGCGTTGACTCTCGGACCACGTCGGTTCCAGATACGCAGTATTTT.

The chain combines TRBV5-1 with TRBJ2-1; D perhaps matches TRBD2 (6 bases). This CDR3 comprises 21 residues. Germline-derived CDR1 and CDR2 are SGHRS and YFSETQ. Deletions cut 1 base from V and 5 bases from J, with 31 bases between. CDR3: CASSLLARRRGLGSRNNEQFF. The CDR3 region has the DNA TGCGCCAGCAGCTTGTTGGCCAGGCGGAGGGGATTGGGTTCTAGAAACAATGAGCAGTTCTTC.

This clonotype was counted a single time. The V gene is TRBV20-1, the J gene TRBJ1-2; D may be TRBD1 (5 bases). V shed 7 bases and J shed 2 bases, with 14 bases lying between them. This CDR3 is 13 amino acids long. Germline V CDR1 and CDR2: DFQATT, SNEGSKA (reference sequence). The CDR3 coding sequence is TGCAGTGTCCTAAGTGGGGACAACTATGGCTACACCTTC. This sequence encodes CSVLSGDNYGYTF.

The chain joins TRBV9 to TRBJ1-2; 7 positions match TRBD1. The V gene end was trimmed by 4 bases and the J gene end by 4 bases; junction bases not matched to a gene: 10. The germline V gene has CDR1 SGDLS and CDR2 YYNGEE. This CDR3 has 15 amino acids. The CDR3 region is CASSSGTVISYGYTF. The CDR3 DNA reads as TGTGCCAGCAGCTCCGGGACAGTGATATCCTATGGCTACACCTTC.

Concerning this clonotype itself: Relative to the germline gene, one junction end is altered; a read error may explain this. The DNA of the CDR3 is TGTGCCAGCAGCTTAGGGCACGGTAATGGGCAGTTCTTC. Residues: CASSLGHGNGQFF. The chain combines TRBV7-3 with TRBJ2-5; D is undetermined. With the DNA end fitting TRBJ2-1 better, the J assignment may be wrong. The CDR3 covers 13 residues. Germline CDR1 reads SGHTA; CDR2 reads FQGTGA.

This clonotype was counted a few times. This sequence joins TRBV18 and TRBJ1-4; no reliable D call. Deletions cut 8 bases from V and 0 bases from J, with 10 bases between. Germline CDR1 and CDR2: KGHSH and LQKENI. The CDR3 consists of 14 residues. The CDR3: CASSPTATNEKLFF. The CDR3 DNA sequence: TGTGCCAGCAGCCCGACGGCAACTAATGAAAAACTGTTTTTT.

This clonotype was seen a single time. The chain links TRBV20-1 to TRBJ2-7; D is perhaps TRBD2 (6 bases). V gave up 3 bases and J gave up 3 bases, with 12 bases separating them. This CDR3 comprises 13 residues. Looked up from germline, CDR1 is DFQATT and CDR2 is SNEGSKA (reference sequence). In DNA form, the CDR3 reads TGCAGTGCTAGGAGGGAGGCTTTCTACGAGCAGTACTTC. Protein: CSARREAFYEQYF.

The chain carries TRBV29-1 and TRBJ2-7; D is uncertain. This CDR3 has 12 amino acids. The ends were cut back, 1 base at V and 5 bases at J, with 9 bases in the middle. Germline CDR1 is SQVTM and CDR2 is ANQGSEA. The CDR3 coding sequence is TGCAGCGTTGAAGGTGCACCCCACGAGCAGTACTTC. The encoded protein is CSVEGAPHEQYF.

A few counts support this clonotype. The rearrangement uses TRBV3-1 and TRBJ2-5; D is possibly TRBD2 (5 bases). The CDR3 loop spans 14 amino acids. V lost 4 bases and J 1 base, leaving 10 bases between the germline ends. Germline assignment: CDR1 LGHDT and CDR2 YNNKEL (reference sequence). CDR3 region: CASSPVEGQETQYF. The CDR3, as DNA: TGTGCCAGCAGCCCGGTTGAGGGCCAAGAGACCCAGTACTTC.